The rows below give T cell receptor beta chains drawn from one sample of a study of response to subunit inactivated influenza vaccine. TCRdb analysed the RT-PCR reads with MiXCR anew, one entry per CDR3 protein. The data show 540,000 or so distinct CDR3 sequences, roughly 13% seen once. The source material was PBMCs from blood, sampled about 40 days after vaccination. The receptors derive from a man between 45 and 60 years old who received an inactivated influenza vaccine. Each CDR3 is given without its conserved first and last residue.

V,J,CDR3
TRBV20-1,TRBJ2-1,SASASGGLNEQF
TRBV27,TRBJ1-1,ASSLATGIRGAEAF
TRBV12-3/TRBV12-4,TRBJ2-7,ASRKTGGIYEQY
TRBV7-2,TRBJ1-6,ASSTQGVGSGSPLH
TRBV7-2,TRBJ2-7,ASSLALVDSGYEQY
TRBV4-1,TRBJ2-3,ASSQDSRGGVYTQY
TRBV6-1,TRBJ1-1,ASRGLTGRMNTEAF
TRBV9,TRBJ2-7,ASSVGGGLAEQY
TRBV29-1,TRBJ2-5,SAGGGGLETQY
TRBV20-1,TRBJ2-4,SARDVGLAGNEYAKNIQY
TRBV5-1,TRBJ1-4,ASSSSGRRDEKLF
TRBV4-3,TRBJ1-2,ASSQEGNYGYT
TRBV28,TRBJ2-1,ASSLRARASGTAMEQF
TRBV28,TRBJ1-2,ASSPGQFLNGYT
TRBV7-2,TRBJ2-1,ASTLGQGSTGHEQF
TRBV20-1,TRBJ1-2,SARFRGSNYGYT
TRBV20-1,TRBJ2-5,SAQEATSQETQY
TRBV24-1,TRBJ2-1,ATSDPRTGSYNEQF
TRBV12-3/TRBV12-4,TRBJ2-4,ASSPRQTGKGIQY
TRBV30,TRBJ2-1,AWAGLAGMSSYNEQF
TRBV28,TRBJ2-5,ASMIGVEETQY
TRBV25-1,TRBJ2-2,ASSDVTENTGELF
TRBV20-1,TRBJ2-5,SASGYQETQY
TRBV4-3,TRBJ2-2,ASSQVYREGTGELF
TRBV12-3/TRBV12-4,TRBJ2-1,ASSRPTGWDEQF
TRBV7-7,TRBJ2-1,ASSPTTGGGVNEQF
TRBV7-6,TRBJ2-7,ASSLAQGVYEQY
TRBV12-3/TRBV12-4,TRBJ2-1,ASSLAGNYNEQF
TRBV20-1,TRBJ2-5,SATLGLMETQY
TRBV9,TRBJ1-1,ASSVGIHTEAF
TRBV18,TRBJ1-1,ASSPKETGVAF
TRBV20-1,TRBJ2-2,SAGLAGFNTGELF
TRBV7-9,TRBJ2-7,ASSFGTGGSDEQY
TRBV12-3/TRBV12-4,TRBJ1-2,ASSPVDPLNGYT
TRBV29-1,TRBJ2-5,SALRERETQY
TRBV6-1,TRBJ2-7,ASSVLGGAEQY
TRBV19,TRBJ2-5,ASSYGTGLIQETQY
TRBV6-5,TRBJ2-1,ASSYPLTGEDEQF
TRBV2,TRBJ2-3,ASNAGQGRQY
TRBV29-1,TRBJ2-1,SVEDQDRGANEQF
TRBV6-4,TRBJ2-5,ASSQTETGTQY
TRBV7-2,TRBJ2-1,ASSFFRTLPRNEQF
TRBV12-3/TRBV12-4,TRBJ2-3,ASSLEPEQY
TRBV6-1,TRBJ2-3,ASSRGPPADTQY
TRBV7-2,TRBJ2-7,ASSPRATGYEQY
TRBV7-9,TRBJ2-3,ASSRTSGGALADTQY